Listed below are T cell receptor beta chains from one sample, sequenced in a study of graft-versus-host responses after intestinal transplantation. No antigen is known for these receptors. Sequencing used immunoSEQ multiplex PCR; TCRdb keeps in-frame clones, though not all of them. The sample holds 60,000 to 90,000 clones, about 90% seen once. The material sequenced was unstimulated CD8+ T cells sorted from spleen or lymph node cells, taken before intestinal transplant. These receptors came from a human donor who received an intestinal transplant. Each CDR3 is given with its conserved first and last residue. D genes are given only for firm matches. The size field is filled for only some rows; it gives once, few, many or a size class.

size: .
J: TRBJ1-2
D: .
V: TRBV5-6
DNA: TGTGCCAGCAGCCGGTCGACAGGACAGCCGTATGGCTACACCTTC
CDR3: CASSRSTGQPYGYTF

size: .
J: TRBJ2-2
D: .
V: TRBV6-5
DNA: TGTGCCAGCAGTTACTCGGGGGCCCCCGGGGAGCTGTTTTTT
CDR3: CASSYSGAPGELFF

size: .
J: TRBJ1-1
D: .
V: TRBV20-1
DNA: TGCAGTGCTACCCAAAACACTGAAGCTTTCTTT
CDR3: CSATQNTEAFF

size: .
J: TRBJ2-7
D: .
V: TRBV4-2
DNA: TGTGCCAGCAGCCAAGATCTCGGGGTGAGCTCCTACGAGCAGTACTTC
CDR3: CASSQDLGVSSYEQYF

size: .
J: TRBJ2-1
D: TRBD1
V: TRBV29-1
DNA: TGCAGCGTTCTCCGACAGGGCTTTGACAATGAGCAGTTCTTC
CDR3: CSVLRQGFDNEQFF

size: .
J: TRBJ2-3
D: .
V: TRBV6-5
DNA: TGTGCCAGCAGTTGGAAGCTAGTTTCCACAGATACGCAGTATTTT
CDR3: CASSWKLVSTDTQYF

size: .
J: TRBJ2-3
D: TRBD1
V: TRBV14
DNA: TGTGCCAGCAGCCACCGCTGGACAGGCCCCACAGATACGCAGTATTTT
CDR3: CASSHRWTGPTDTQYF

size: .
J: TRBJ1-1
D: .
V: TRBV27
DNA: TGTGCCAGCAGTCCCAGGGACACCACTGAAGCTTTCTTT
CDR3: CASSPRDTTEAFF

size: .
J: TRBJ2-7
D: TRBD1
V: TRBV13
DNA: TGTGCCAGCAGCTCGGGACAGGAGGCCTACGAGCAGTACTTC
CDR3: CASSSGQEAYEQYF

size: once
J: TRBJ1-1
D: .
V: TRBV2
DNA: TGTGCCAGCAGTGAAGATGACAGTCTGAACACTGAAGCTTTCTTT
CDR3: CASSEDDSLNTEAFF

size: .
J: TRBJ1-1
D: .
V: TRBV4-1
DNA: TGCGCCAGCAGCCAAGGGGCGGGGTCCTTCTCGCGGGCCACCTTT
CDR3: CASSQGAGSFSRATF

size: .
J: TRBJ2-3
D: TRBD2
V: TRBV4-1
DNA: TGCGCCAGCAGCCACGAGACTAGCGGGGGCCCCACAGATACGCAGTATTTT
CDR3: CASSHETSGGPTDTQYF

size: .
J: TRBJ1-1
D: TRBD1
V: TRBV6-1
DNA: TGTGCCAGCAGTGAAGCAATACAGGGGGGCACTGAAGCTTTCTTT
CDR3: CASSEAIQGGTEAFF

size: .
J: TRBJ2-7
D: TRBD2
V: TRBV5-6
DNA: TGTGCCAGCAGCTTTACTAGCGGGGGGACTGAACGGTACGAGCAGTACTTC
CDR3: CASSFTSGGTERYEQYF

size: .
J: TRBJ1-1
D: TRBD1
V: TRBV10-2
DNA: TGCGCCAGCAGTGACCCGTTTCTTACCGGGACAGGGGCGTTGAACACTGAAGCTTTCTTT
CDR3: CASSDPFLTGTGALNTEAFF

size: .
J: TRBJ1-5
D: TRBD1
V: TRBV7-3
DNA: TGTGCCAGCAGCCCCGGGACAGATAGCAATCAGCCCCAGCATTTT
CDR3: CASSPGTDSNQPQHF

size: .
J: TRBJ2-5
D: .
V: TRBV2
DNA: TGTGCCAGCAGTGACTTACAAGAGACCCAGTACTTC
CDR3: CASSDLQETQYF

size: .
J: TRBJ2-3
D: TRBD2
V: TRBV4-2
DNA: TGTGCCAGCAGCCAAGGCCGGACTAGCGGGGGCCAAACTGGGGATACGCAGTATTTT
CDR3: CASSQGRTSGGQTGDTQYF

size: .
J: TRBJ2-2
D: TRBD2
V: TRBV5-4
DNA: TGTGCCAGCAGTCCCGGGACTATGGGCACCGGGGAGCTGTTTTTT
CDR3: CASSPGTMGTGELFF

size: .
J: TRBJ2-1
D: .
V: TRBV29-1
DNA: TGCAGCGTTGTTTGGTCTGGGGCGTACTACAATGAGCAGTTCTTC
CDR3: CSVVWSGAYYNEQFF

size: .
J: TRBJ1-6
D: TRBD1
V: TRBV28
DNA: TGTGCCAGCAGTCACAGGGGAGGTTCACCCCTCCACTTT
CDR3: CASSHRGGSPLHF

size: .
J: TRBJ1-2
D: .
V: TRBV7-2
DNA: TGTGCCAGCAGCCCCCGACAGGTCTTGGGGTATGGCTACACCTTC
CDR3: CASSPRQVLGYGYTF

size: .
J: TRBJ1-2
D: .
V: TRBV4-1
DNA: TGCGCCAGCAGCCACCTGAAGACAGGCTACACCTTC
CDR3: CASSHLKTGYTF

size: .
J: TRBJ2-7
D: TRBD1
V: TRBV29-1
DNA: TGCAGCGTCCTGGACAGGGCCGGGGACGAGCAGTACTTC
CDR3: CSVLDRAGDEQYF

size: .
J: TRBJ1-2
D: TRBD1
V: TRBV13
DNA: TGTGCCAGCAGCGCCCGGGACAGGGTTGGCGGCTACACCTTC
CDR3: CASSARDRVGGYTF

size: .
J: TRBJ1-1
D: .
V: TRBV9
DNA: TGTGCCAGCAGCGTCGGAGGGGACACTGAAGCTTTCTTT
CDR3: CASSVGGDTEAFF

size: .
J: TRBJ1-5
D: .
V: TRBV4-1
DNA: TGCGCCAGCAGCCAAGAAGGGGGGGCGAAGAGCAATCAGCCCCAGCATTTT
CDR3: CASSQEGGAKSNQPQHF

size: once
J: TRBJ2-5
D: .
V: TRBV4-1
DNA: TGCGCCAGCAGTCCGGGATTTTACCAAGAGACCCAGTACTTC
CDR3: CASSPGFYQETQYF

size: .
J: TRBJ1-3
D: .
V: TRBV9
DNA: TGTGCCAGCAGAGGGGGAACTGGAAACACCATATATTTT
CDR3: CASRGGTGNTIYF

size: .
J: TRBJ1-2
D: .
V: TRBV29-1
DNA: TGCAGCGTTGACCCGGGACTGCGGTTGGATGGCTACACCTTC
CDR3: CSVDPGLRLDGYTF

size: .
J: TRBJ2-5
D: .
V: TRBV11-2
DNA: TGTGCCAGCAGCTCCCTCCACACGTGGGAGCAGTACTTC
CDR3: CASSSLHTWEQYF

size: .
J: TRBJ1-2
D: TRBD1
V: TRBV11-2
DNA: TGTGCCAGCAGCTTAGGAGGACAGGGGGTGGGGGGCTACACCTTC
CDR3: CASSLGGQGVGGYTF

size: .
J: TRBJ2-3
D: .
V: TRBV9
DNA: TGTGCCAGCAGCGAGGGACTCTCCGGGACAGATACGCAGTATTTT
CDR3: CASSEGLSGTDTQYF

size: .
J: TRBJ1-1
D: .
V: TRBV7-6
DNA: TGTGCCAGCAGCTTGGGGGCGCGAACTGAAGCTTTCTTT
CDR3: CASSLGARTEAFF

size: once
J: TRBJ1-1
D: .
V: TRBV7-6
DNA: TGTGCCAGCAGCCCAGAAGCACAGGGGAACACTGAAGCTTTCTTT
CDR3: CASSPEAQGNTEAFF

size: .
J: TRBJ1-2
D: TRBD1
V: TRBV9
DNA: TGTGCCAGCAGCGGACAGGGTGGGGTGGGGTCCTACACCTTC
CDR3: CASSGQGGVGSYTF

size: .
J: TRBJ1-2
D: .
V: TRBV19
DNA: TGTGCCAGTAGTATAGCCTCGGGCGGGGGCTATGGCTACACCTTC
CDR3: CASSIASGGGYGYTF

size: .
J: TRBJ1-4
D: .
V: TRBV7-6
DNA: TGTGCCAGCAGCCCCCGGACTGGAACTAATGAAAAACTGTTTTTT
CDR3: CASSPRTGTNEKLFF

size: .
J: TRBJ1-4
D: TRBD1
V: TRBV5-6
DNA: TGTGCCAGCAGCCTCGTTTACAGGGGAACTAATGAAAAACTGTTTTTT
CDR3: CASSLVYRGTNEKLFF

size: .
J: TRBJ2-1
D: TRBD2
V: TRBV6-4
DNA: TGTGCCAGCAGTGACCAAACTAGCGGGGGTTACAATGAGCAGTTCTTC
CDR3: CASSDQTSGGYNEQFF

size: .
J: TRBJ1-1
D: .
V: TRBV29-1
DNA: TGCAGCGCACTTGAGGAGCTCTGGAACACTGAAGCTTTCTTT
CDR3: CSALEELWNTEAFF

size: .
J: TRBJ2-5
D: .
V: TRBV6-5
DNA: TGTGCCAGCAGTCACTCTAGCGCCCTAGGGGAGACCCAGTACTTC
CDR3: CASSHSSALGETQYF

size: .
J: TRBJ2-7
D: TRBD2
V: TRBV7-6
DNA: TGTGCCAGCAGCTTAGAAGCGGGGGGGCTCGACGAGCAGTACTTC
CDR3: CASSLEAGGLDEQYF

size: once
J: TRBJ2-5
D: TRBD2
V: TRBV5-4
DNA: TGTGCCAGCAGCTTGACTAGCGGGGGCGGGGAGACCCAGTACTTC
CDR3: CASSLTSGGGETQYF

size: .
J: TRBJ1-2
D: .
V: TRBV9
DNA: TGTGCCAGCAGCGTAGGGGACAAGTTGGGCTATGGCTACACCTTC
CDR3: CASSVGDKLGYGYTF

size: .
J: TRBJ1-2
D: TRBD1
V: TRBV5-1
DNA: TGCGCCAGCAGCAAGGGACAGGGATATGGCTACACCTTC
CDR3: CASSKGQGYGYTF

size: .
J: TRBJ2-2
D: .
V: TRBV7-7
DNA: TGTGCTAGCAGCTTCGGGGACGGGGAGCTGTTTTTT
CDR3: CASSFGDGELFF

size: .
J: TRBJ2-7
D: TRBD1
V: TRBV13
DNA: TGTGCCAGCAGCCCGACGACAGGGGACTACGAGCAGTACTTC
CDR3: CASSPTTGDYEQYF

size: .
J: TRBJ2-7
D: .
V: TRBV7-6
DNA: TGTGCCAGCAGCCCCACACTGGGCCTGACCTCCTACGAGCAGTACTTC
CDR3: CASSPTLGLTSYEQYF

size: .
J: TRBJ2-5
D: .
V: TRBV11-2
DNA: TGTGCCAGCAGCTTCCCGCGGACGGGACAAGAGACCCAGTACTTC
CDR3: CASSFPRTGQETQYF

size: .
J: TRBJ2-3
D: TRBD2
V: TRBV6-5
DNA: TGTGCCAGCAGTCCTAGCGGGGGGGCCGGGGATACGCAGTATTTT
CDR3: CASSPSGGAGDTQYF

size: .
J: TRBJ1-1
D: .
V: TRBV5-4
DNA: TGTGCCAGCAGCTTGGGGCACACTGAAGCTTTCTTT
CDR3: CASSLGHTEAFF

size: few
J: TRBJ2-2
D: .
V: TRBV5-1
DNA: TGCGCCAGCAGCTTAGGCGGGCCGGGGGAGCTGTTTTTT
CDR3: CASSLGGPGELFF

size: .
J: TRBJ1-5
D: TRBD1
V: TRBV9
DNA: TGTGCCAGCAGCGTAGGGGGACAGGTCAATCAGCCCCAGCATTTT
CDR3: CASSVGGQVNQPQHF

size: once
J: TRBJ2-3
D: .
V: TRBV10-1
DNA: TGCGCCAGCAGTGAATACTATAGCACAGATACGCAGTATTTT
CDR3: CASSEYYSTDTQYF

size: .
J: TRBJ1-2
D: .
V: TRBV11-2
DNA: TGTGCCAGCAGCGCATATACCGGGGGCTATGGCTACACCTTC
CDR3: CASSAYTGGYGYTF

size: once
J: TRBJ2-1
D: TRBD2
V: TRBV10-3
DNA: TGTGCCATCAGTCCATCGGGGGGACCCTACAATGAGCAGTTCTTC
CDR3: CAISPSGGPYNEQFF

size: .
J: TRBJ2-7
D: .
V: TRBV6-1
DNA: TGTGCCAGCAGTGAGACAGGTTCCTACGAGCAGTACTTC
CDR3: CASSETGSYEQYF

size: .
J: TRBJ2-1
D: TRBD2
V: TRBV9
DNA: TGTGCCAGCAGCGTGGGCGGGGGGGCCCTTGAGCAGTTCTTC
CDR3: CASSVGGGALEQFF

size: .
J: TRBJ1-2
D: TRBD1
V: TRBV7-8
DNA: TGTGCCAGCAGCCCCGGACAGGGGTATGGCTACACCTTC
CDR3: CASSPGQGYGYTF